This T cell receptor (beta chain) derives from a study of shared clonotypes between healthy human individuals. Study-level findings and limits: Compared with clonotypes that all four donors shared, non-shared clonotypes had lower generation probabilities. Having only a few donors restricted how much genetic and exposure-history diversity was captured.

Note on this clone: Antigen specificity is unknown.

Trimming left V 5 bases short and J 1 base short, with 16 bases between. Per germline, CDR1 MDHEN and CDR2 SYDVKM. This CDR3 has 16 residues. Per the original methods: Filtering differed for immunoSEQ, which gave only junction sequences without quality scores. Data came from immunoSEQ multiplex PCR; TCRdb stores just in-frame clones and leaves some out. That table furnishes V, J and clone size, whereas the DNA furnished D and trimming. Among approximately 2.4 million clones listed, 90% to 96% were seen once. Input material: naive CD4+ T cells sorted from blood. Described subset: CD45RA+ positively selected. The receptor was derived from a man between 18 and 35 years old in good health. V gene TRBV28 combines with J gene TRBJ2-3; D could derive from TRBD1 or TRBD2 (6 bases each). The CDR3 region has the DNA TGTGCCAGCAGTGACTACAGGGAGGCGGGCACAGATACGCAGTATTTT. Protein product: CASSDYREAGTDTQYF.